The source of this T cell receptor (beta chain) is a study of control samples from healthy donors and cancer patients. The CDR3 consists of 14 residues. Germline lookup yields CDR1 MDHEN and CDR2 SYDVKM. Trimming stripped 2 bases from V and 4 bases from J, with 11 bases between. This clone was recorded only once. The protocol was immunoSEQ multiplex PCR, while the TCRdb copy is restricted to in-frame clones and leaves out a portion. Of roughly 370,000 clones in the sample, around nine tenths are singletons; the top ten hold 5.5% to 8%. The rearrangement links TRBV28 to TRBJ2-5; D perhaps matches TRBD1 (6 bases). The sample comprised PBMCs. The TCR was taken from a middle-aged man with head and neck cancer. CDR3 bases: TGTGCCAGCAGTTTACTACAGGGCGCAGAGACCCAGTACTTC. Encoded protein: CASSLLQGAETQYF. The variable domain in full, completed from reference TRBV28 and TRBJ2-5, reads DVKVTQSSRYLVKRTGEKVFLECVQDMDHENMFWYRQDPGLGLRLIYFSYDVKMKEKGDIPEGYSVSREKKERFSLILESASTNQTSMYLCASSLLQGAETQYFGPGTRLLVL.